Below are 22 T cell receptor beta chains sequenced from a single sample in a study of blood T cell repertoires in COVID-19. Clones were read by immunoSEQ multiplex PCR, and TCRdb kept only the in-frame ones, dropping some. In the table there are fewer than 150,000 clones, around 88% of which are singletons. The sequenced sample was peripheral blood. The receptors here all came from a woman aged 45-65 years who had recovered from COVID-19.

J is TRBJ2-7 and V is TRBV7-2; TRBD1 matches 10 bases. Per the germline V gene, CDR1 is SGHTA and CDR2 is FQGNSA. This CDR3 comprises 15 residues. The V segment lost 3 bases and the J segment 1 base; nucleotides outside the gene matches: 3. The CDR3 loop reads CASSFGTGASYEQYF. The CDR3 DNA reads TGTGCCAGCAGCTTTGGGACAGGGGCATCCTACGAGCAGTACTTC.

CDR3 loop: CASSMTEVDTQYF. CDR3 in DNA: TGTGCCAGCAGTATGACAGAGGTCGATACGCAGTATTTT. The chain links TRBV2 to TRBJ2-3, with a tentative D call TRBD1 (5 bases). CDR3 length: 13 residues. Trimming removed 5 bases from V and 6 bases from J, with 12 bases in between. The germline gives CDR1 SNHLY, CDR2 FYNNEI.

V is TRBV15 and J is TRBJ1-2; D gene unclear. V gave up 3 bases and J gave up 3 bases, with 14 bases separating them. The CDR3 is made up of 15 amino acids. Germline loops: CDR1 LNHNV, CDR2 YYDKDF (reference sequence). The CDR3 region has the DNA TGTGCCACCAGCAGGAGGGTCCCTTTGGACTATGGCTACACCTTC. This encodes CATSRRVPLDYGYTF.

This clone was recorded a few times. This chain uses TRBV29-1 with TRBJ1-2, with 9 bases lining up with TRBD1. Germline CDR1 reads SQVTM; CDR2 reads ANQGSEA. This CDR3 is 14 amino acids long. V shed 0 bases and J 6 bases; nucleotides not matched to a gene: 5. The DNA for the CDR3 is TGCAGCGTTGAAGAGGACAGGGGAGTCCATGGCTACACCTTC. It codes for CSVEEDRGVHGYTF.

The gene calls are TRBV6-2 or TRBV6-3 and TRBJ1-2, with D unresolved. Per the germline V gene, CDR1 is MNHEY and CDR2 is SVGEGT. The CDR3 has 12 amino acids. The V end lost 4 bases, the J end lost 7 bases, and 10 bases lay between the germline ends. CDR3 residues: CASSSPPGGYTF. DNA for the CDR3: TGTGCCAGCAGTTCGCCCCCCGGTGGCTACACCTTC.

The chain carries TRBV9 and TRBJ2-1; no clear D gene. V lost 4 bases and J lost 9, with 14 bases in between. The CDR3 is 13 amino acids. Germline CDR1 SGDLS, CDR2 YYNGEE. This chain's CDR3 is CASSPRNLREQFF. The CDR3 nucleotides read TGTGCCAGCAGCCCCCGAAATTTGCGTGAGCAGTTCTTC.

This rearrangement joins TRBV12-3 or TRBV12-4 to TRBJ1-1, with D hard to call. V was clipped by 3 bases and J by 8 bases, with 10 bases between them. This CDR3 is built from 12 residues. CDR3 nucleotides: TGTGCCAGCAGTTTTAGGAACAGCGAAGCTTTCTTT. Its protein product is CASSFRNSEAFF.

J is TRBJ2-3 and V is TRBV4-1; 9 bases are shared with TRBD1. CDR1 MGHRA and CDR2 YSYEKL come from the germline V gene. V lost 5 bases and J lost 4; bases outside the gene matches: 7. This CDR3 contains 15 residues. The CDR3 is CASSAGQGGADTQYF. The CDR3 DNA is TGCGCCAGCAGCGCGGGACAGGGAGGAGCAGATACGCAGTATTTT.

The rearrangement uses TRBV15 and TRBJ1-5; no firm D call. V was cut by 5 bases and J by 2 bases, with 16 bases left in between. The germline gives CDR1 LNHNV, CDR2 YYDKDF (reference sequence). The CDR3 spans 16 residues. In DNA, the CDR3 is TGTGCCACCAGCCGCCGGGCCCTCGGGGGCAATCAGCCCCAGCATTTT. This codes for CATSRRALGGNQPQHF.

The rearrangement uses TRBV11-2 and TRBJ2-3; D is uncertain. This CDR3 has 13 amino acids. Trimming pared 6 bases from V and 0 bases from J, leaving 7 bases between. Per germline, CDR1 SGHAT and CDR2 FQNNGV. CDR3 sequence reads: CASRQSSTDTQYF. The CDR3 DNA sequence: TGTGCCAGCAGACAATCTAGCACAGATACGCAGTATTTT.

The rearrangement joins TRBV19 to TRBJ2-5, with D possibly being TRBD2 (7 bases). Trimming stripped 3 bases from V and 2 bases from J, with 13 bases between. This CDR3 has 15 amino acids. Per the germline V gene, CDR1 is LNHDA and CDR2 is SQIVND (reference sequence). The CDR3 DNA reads TGTGCCAGTAGTATGATGGGGGGGGCACAAGAGACCCAGTACTTC. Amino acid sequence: CASSMMGGAQETQYF.

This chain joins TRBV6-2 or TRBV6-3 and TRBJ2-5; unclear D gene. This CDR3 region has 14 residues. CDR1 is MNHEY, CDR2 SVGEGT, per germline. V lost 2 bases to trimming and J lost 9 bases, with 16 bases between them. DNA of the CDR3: TGTGCCAGCAGTTACGTATCTCCTCCTTTCGCCCAGTACTTC. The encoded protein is CASSYVSPPFAQYF.

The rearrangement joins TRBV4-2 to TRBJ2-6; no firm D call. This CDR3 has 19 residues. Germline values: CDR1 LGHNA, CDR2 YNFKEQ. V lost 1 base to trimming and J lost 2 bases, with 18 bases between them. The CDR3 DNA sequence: TGTGCCAGCAGCCAAGTACCCGACAATGTGGTAGCTGGGGCCAACGTCCTGACTTTC. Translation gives CASSQVPDNVVAGANVLTF.

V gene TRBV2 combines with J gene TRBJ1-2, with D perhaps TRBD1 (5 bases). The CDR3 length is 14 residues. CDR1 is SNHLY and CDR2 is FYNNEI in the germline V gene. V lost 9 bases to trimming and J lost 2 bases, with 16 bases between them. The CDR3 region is CARGQGARNYGYTF. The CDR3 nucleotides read TGTGCCAGAGGCCAGGGCGCCCGAAACTATGGCTACACCTTC. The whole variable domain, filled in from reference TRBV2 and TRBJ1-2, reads EPEVTQTPSHQVTQMGQEVILRCVPISNHLYFYWYRQILGQKVEFLVSFYNNEISEKSEIFDDQFSVERPDGSNFTLKIRSTKLEDSAMYFCARGQGARNYGYTFGSGTRLTVV.

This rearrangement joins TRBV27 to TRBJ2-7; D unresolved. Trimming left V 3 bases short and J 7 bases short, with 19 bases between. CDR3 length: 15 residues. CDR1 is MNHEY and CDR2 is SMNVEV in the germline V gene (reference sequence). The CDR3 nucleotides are TGTGCCAGCAGTTTCCTGGATAGCTATGAGGTAGAGCAGTACTTC. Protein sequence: CASSFLDSYEVEQYF.

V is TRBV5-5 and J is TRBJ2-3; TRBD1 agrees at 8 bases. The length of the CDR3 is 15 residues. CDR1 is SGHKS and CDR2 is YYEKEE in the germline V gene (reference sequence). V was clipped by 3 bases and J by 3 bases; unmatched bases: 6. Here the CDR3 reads CASSYQGASTDTQYF. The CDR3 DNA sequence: TGTGCCAGCAGCTACCAGGGGGCTTCAACAGATACGCAGTATTTT.

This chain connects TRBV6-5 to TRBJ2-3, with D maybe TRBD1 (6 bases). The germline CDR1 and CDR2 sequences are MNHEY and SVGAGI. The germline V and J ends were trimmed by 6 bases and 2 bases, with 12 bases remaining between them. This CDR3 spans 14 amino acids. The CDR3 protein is CASRADSNTDTQYF. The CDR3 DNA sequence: TGTGCCAGCAGGGCGGACAGCAACACAGATACGCAGTATTTT.

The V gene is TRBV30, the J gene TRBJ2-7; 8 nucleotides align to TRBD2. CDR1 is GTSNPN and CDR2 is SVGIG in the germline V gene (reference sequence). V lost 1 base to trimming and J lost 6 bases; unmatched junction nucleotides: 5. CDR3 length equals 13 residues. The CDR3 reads CAWSEREFSEQYF. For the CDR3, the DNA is TGTGCCTGGAGTGAGCGGGAGTTCTCCGAGCAGTACTTC.

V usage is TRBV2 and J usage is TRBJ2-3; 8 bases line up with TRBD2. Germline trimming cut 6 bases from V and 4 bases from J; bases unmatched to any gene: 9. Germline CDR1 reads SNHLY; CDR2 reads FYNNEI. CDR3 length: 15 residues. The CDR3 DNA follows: TGTGCCAGCAGGTCGGGGGGGCTTAATTCAGATACGCAGTATTTT. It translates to CASRSGGLNSDTQYF.

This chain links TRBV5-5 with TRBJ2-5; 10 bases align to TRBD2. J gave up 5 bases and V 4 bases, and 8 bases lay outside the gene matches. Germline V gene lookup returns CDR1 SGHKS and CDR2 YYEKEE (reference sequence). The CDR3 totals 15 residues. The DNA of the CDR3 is TGTGCCAGCAGCGGGGGACTAGCGAAGGGGGAGACCCAGTACTTC. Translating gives CASSGGLAKGETQYF.

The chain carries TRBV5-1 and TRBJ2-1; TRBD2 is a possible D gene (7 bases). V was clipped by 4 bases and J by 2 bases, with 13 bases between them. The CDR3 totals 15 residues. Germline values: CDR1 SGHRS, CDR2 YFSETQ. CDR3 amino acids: CASSPRGAPYNEQFF. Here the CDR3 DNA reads TGCGCCAGCAGCCCCCGGGGGGCGCCCTACAATGAGCAGTTCTTC.

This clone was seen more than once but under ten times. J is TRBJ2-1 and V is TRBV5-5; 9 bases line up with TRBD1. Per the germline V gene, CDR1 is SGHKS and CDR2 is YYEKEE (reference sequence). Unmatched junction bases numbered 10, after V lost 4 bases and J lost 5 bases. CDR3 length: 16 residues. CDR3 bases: TGTGCCAGCAGCCAAAGCCCGGGACAGGGAAACAATGAGCAGTTCTTC. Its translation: CASSQSPGQGNNEQFF. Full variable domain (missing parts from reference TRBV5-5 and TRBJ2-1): DAGVTQSPTHLIKTRGQQVTLRCSPISGHKSVSWYQQVLGQGPQFIFQYYEKEERGRGNFPDRFSARQFPNYSSELNVNALLLGDSALYLCASSQSPGQGNNEQFFGPGTRLTVL.